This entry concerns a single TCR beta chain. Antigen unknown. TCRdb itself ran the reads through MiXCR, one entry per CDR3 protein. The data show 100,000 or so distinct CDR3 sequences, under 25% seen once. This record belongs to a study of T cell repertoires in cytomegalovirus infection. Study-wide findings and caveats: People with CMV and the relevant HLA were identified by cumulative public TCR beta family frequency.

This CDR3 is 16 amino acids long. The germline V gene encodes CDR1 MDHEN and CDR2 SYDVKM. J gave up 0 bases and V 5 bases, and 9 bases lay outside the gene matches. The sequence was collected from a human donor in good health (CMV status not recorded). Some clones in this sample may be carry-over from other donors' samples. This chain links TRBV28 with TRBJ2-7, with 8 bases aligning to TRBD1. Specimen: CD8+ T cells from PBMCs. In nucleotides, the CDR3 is TGTGCCAGCAGTCCTCTGAGGACAGGGTACTCCTACGAGCAGTACTTC. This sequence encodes CASSPLRTGYSYEQYF.